Detailed here is one T cell receptor (beta chain). Its antigen is currently not known. No qualities accompany the bases; no much larger clone lies one base away. The data were taken from a study of identical twins (TCRdb year 2016). In terms of the full investigation: TCR alpha and beta repertoires from monozygotic twins, unrelated adults of various ages and cord blood were deep-sequenced to test whether fetal clonotypes persist. To rule out contamination, replicate twin experiments were performed at different times with different library preparation protocols.

The research as a whole found: In monozygotic twins, recombination models systematically underestimated out-of-frame TCR alpha sharing, but the models matched the sharing seen between unrelated individuals. Compared with coincidental sharing between unrelated individuals, an excess of low generation-probability sequences was observed among out-of-frame TCR alpha sequences shared between twins. Because the same donors could not be followed over many years, conclusions were based on cross-sectional statistical analysis. In beta out-of-frame sequences, excess twin sharing was weaker, because having fewer shared sequences lowered the signal-to-noise ratio. Fewer insertions were carried by abundant cord blood beta clonotypes, a similar but weaker trend appeared in young adult naive repertoires, and no such trend appeared in memory repertoires. Zero-insertion analyses could be partly confounded by invariant T cells such as MAIT and iNKT, although diverse VJ usage argued against such confounding for most clonotypes.

Spanning cysteine to phenylalanine, the CDR3 consists of 14 amino acids. Only the CDR3 DNA is retained, 42 bases long and in frame from the first base. The germline V gene (reference sequence) supplies CDR1 SEHNR and CDR2 FQNEAQ. V lost 4 bases and J lost 7 bases, and the count of bases not matched to a germline gene is 5. All donors were healthy Caucasians. Miltenyi CD45RO+ enrichment and human naive T-cell isolation kits were used to isolate memory (CD45RO+) and naive T cells from PBMC. The library was produced with 5' RACE. TCRdb names Illumina HiSeq 2000 as the instrument used. Template switching added a universal primer binding site, and the final cDNA carried a unique molecular identifier that allowed TCR cDNA molecules to be counted accurately. Specific primers in the conserved constant-segment region were used to synthesize first-strand cDNA for the TCR alpha and beta chains. To control for contamination, each cDNA library was double barcoded with a SMART-Mk sample barcode plus Illumina barcodes. Two successive PCR steps introduced TruSeq adapter sequences along with Illumina sample barcodes. TCR alpha and beta cDNA libraries were sequenced on the Illumina HiSeq platform with custom primers. The published analysis was carried out like this. MiGEC was used to process raw reads and extract unique molecular identifiers, and MiXCR was used to find CDR3 positions. For each individual, recombination models were inferred using an EM algorithm with the repgenHMM and IGoR tools. Shared clonotypes were analyzed with the tcR package in R, and sharing was normalized by the product of cloneset sizes. To study raw recombination free of thymic and clonal selection effects, out-of-frame nonproductive sequences were analyzed. Using fastp at Q25 and MiXCR, TCRdb reprocessed the public reads and kept productive beta chains. Entries are consolidated by CDR3 protein sequence, retaining the most common genes and DNA. What appears here as the V and J calls and clone size reflects TCRdb's work, not the paper's. This sample gives roughly 260,000 distinct CDR3 sequences in total; roughly an eighth of them show up just once. The ten largest clones capture around 8.9% of the sample.

Sequencing input: memory (CD45RO+) T cells sorted from blood. In the paper's terms, the cell subset or site label means: CD45RO+ enriched T cells. The receptor comes from a woman between 18 and 29 years old in good health. The V and J genes are TRBV7-9 and TRBJ2-2; TRBD1 lines up with 8 middle nucleotides. For the CDR3, the sequence is CASSSRGQGGELFF. Here is the DNA: TGTGCCAGCAGCTCCAGGGGGCAAGGCGGGGAGCTGTTTTTT. Outside the CDR3, residues come from the reference TRBV7-9 and TRBJ2-2 proteins, so the full variable domain is: DTGVSQNPRHKITKRGQNVTFRCDPISEHNRLYWYRQTLGQGPEFLTYFQNEAQLEKSRLLSDRFSAERPKGSFSTLEIQRTEQGDSAMYLCASSSRGQGGELFFGEGSRLTVL.